The 2 T cell receptor beta chains given below trace back to one sample, sequenced in a study of blood T cell repertoires in COVID-19. Assay: immunoSEQ multiplex PCR; the TCRdb copy retains only in-frame clones and omits some. Of about 380,000 clones detected, less than 85% appear once; the ten largest clones hold under 4%. The sample was peripheral blood. All receptors derive from a woman aged 18-29 years with acute or convalescent COVID-19.

The chain links TRBV7-9 to TRBJ2-7, with TRBD1 matching over 9 bases. This CDR3 region has 17 residues. The germline V gene encodes CDR1 SEHNR and CDR2 FQNEAQ (reference sequence). Germline trimming cut 5 bases from V and 3 bases from J; bases unmatched to any gene: 14. The CDR3 spells CASSRSGTGYFLYEQYF. The CDR3 coding sequence is TGTGCCAGCAGCCGCTCCGGGACAGGGTATTTCCTCTACGAGCAGTACTTC.

This chain uses TRBV3-1 (or the pseudogene TRBV3-2) with TRBJ2-1; the match to TRBD2 covers 8 bases. After removal of 2 bases from V and 8 bases from J, the junction contained 8 bases not matched to a gene. The CDR3 extends over 15 amino acids. Germline CDR1 and CDR2: LGHDT and YNNKEL (reference sequence). This CDR3 reads CASSQYLAGLDEQFF. Written as DNA, the CDR3 is TGTGCCAGCAGCCAATACCTAGCGGGCTTGGATGAGCAGTTCTTC.